This T cell receptor (beta chain) originates from a study of T-cell reconstitution after alpha-beta-depleted transplantation in children (dated by TCRdb to the mid-2010s). Background for the entire study: Using TCR repertoire profiling, the study followed T-cell immune reconstitution in a quantitative way in children after TCRalphabeta/CD19-depleted allogeneic hematopoietic cell transplantation.

The treatment or condition label, as the study defines it: allogeneic hematopoietic cell transplantation with graft depleted of TCRalphabeta T cells and CD19 B cells. TCRalphabeta/CD19-depleted allogeneic hematopoietic cell grafts were given to the transplant recipients, all of whom were children. Here is what the overall study found, with its caveats: In some patients, the high TCRbeta diversity seen at day 60 was put down to recipient T cells and intrathymic progenitors that had survived conditioning. The apparently early recovery of alphabetaT-cell counts about two months after transplant reportedly depended on only several hundred rapidly expanded clones that came from non-depleted graft cells. The frequencies of hyperexpanded clones fell over the following months, and after one year, T-cell counts and TCRbeta diversity were mostly attributed to newly produced T cells.

This clonotype occurred many times. Its antigen is not yet known. No base quality values were provided; no much bigger clone lies one nucleotide off. The CDR3 starts with the cysteine, ends with the phenylalanine, and has 15 residues. CDR3 DNA is the only sequence kept; it has 45 bases, read in frame from the first base. In the germline V gene, CDR1 corresponds to SGHRS and CDR2 to YFSETQ. Unmatched junction bases come to 1, with V trimmed by 0 bases and J by 4 bases. Libraries were built with PCR. Sequencing was performed on an Illumina HiSeq 2500. TCR library preparation used molecular barcoding, with unique molecular identifiers applied to normalize quantification of the TCRbeta repertoire. Clones were called with MiXCR by TCRdb after fastp trimmed the public reads at Q25, and only in-frame beta chains were retained. Rows matching on CDR3 protein sequence are summarized as one entry with the most common DNA and genes. The sample table holds approximately 230,000 distinct CDR3 sequences, of which more than 20% were seen once. The ten largest clonotypes hold 4% to 6% of the sample.

The clonotype originates from a female patient between 2 and 15 years old who had a stem cell transplant for congenital amegakaryocytic thrombocytopenia, so the T cells may come from the graft donor. The chain was built from TRBV5-1 and TRBJ1-5, with 10 bases in between that match TRBD1. The sequenced sample was PBMCs, mostly from graft donor cells, obtained 360 days after TCRalphabeta/CD19-depleted stem cell transplant. The CDR3 corresponds to CASSLGTGGNQPQHF. The nucleotide sequence reads as follows: TGCGCCAGCAGCTTGGGGACAGGGGGGAATCAGCCCCAGCATTTT.